These T cell receptor beta chains were read from a single sample in a study of T cells after yellow fever vaccination. TCRdb processed the 5' RACE reads anew with MiXCR; each CDR3 protein has one entry. This sample has fewer than 150,000 distinct CDR3 sequences, with 7.2% found just once. The material sequenced was CD4+ T cells sorted from PBMCs, taken approximately 40 days after the first yellow fever vaccination. These receptors all stem from a man aged 18 to 30 who received the YFV17D yellow fever vaccine. Each CDR3 is given with its conserved first and last residue. The D gene is left open where the match is weak. For some rows the clone size is stated as once, few or many, or as a class when expanded; others skip it.

len	v_gene	abundance	j_gene	d_gene	CDR3nt	CDR3aa
14	TRBV19	many	TRBJ1-5	-	TGTGCCAGTAGTATGGCCAACGTCGTTCAGCCCCAGCATTTT	CASSMANVVQPQHF
13	TRBV20-1	few	TRBJ2-6	TRBD1	TGCAGTCCACAGGGGGCTGGGGCCAACGTCCTGACTTTC	CSPQGAGANVLTF
12	TRBV20-1	many	TRBJ1-5	-	TGCAGTGCTAGAAGGGGTGGGCAGCCCCAGCATTTT	CSARRGGQPQHF
21	TRBV9	many	TRBJ2-3	TRBD1	TGTGCCAGCAGCGTAGGAATCCGGGACAGACTTTTTTCGGTGAAGACAGATACGCAGTATTTT	CASSVGIRDRLFSVKTDTQYF
14	TRBV15	many	TRBJ2-5	-	TGTGCCACCAGCAGAGATGGTAGAGAAGAGACCCAGTACTTC	CATSRDGREETQYF
13	TRBV6-2/TRBV6-3	many	TRBJ2-7	-	TGTGCCAGCAGTTACTCGAGTCGTTACGAGCAGTACTTC	CASSYSSRYEQYF
13	TRBV5-4	-	TRBJ2-6	-	TGTGCCAGCAGCCGCGTAGGGGCCAACGTCCTGACTTTC	CASSRVGANVLTF
15	TRBV18	many	TRBJ2-7	TRBD2	TGTGCCAGCTCACCACTAGCGGGGGGGGACTACGAGCAGTACTTC	CASSPLAGGDYEQYF
14	TRBV20-1	many	TRBJ2-3	-	TGCAGTGCTAGGTGGGGCCCGGGAACAGATACGCAGTATTTT	CSARWGPGTDTQYF
12	TRBV3-1	many	TRBJ1-1	-	TGTGCCAGCAGCCGTGAGGACACTGAAGCTTTCTTT	CASSREDTEAFF
18	TRBV12-3/TRBV12-4	many	TRBJ2-3	TRBD2	TGTGCCAGCAGTTTAGGACTAGCGGGGGGACTCAGCACAGATACGCAGTATTTT	CASSLGLAGGLSTDTQYF
15	TRBV12-3/TRBV12-4	few	TRBJ2-1	-	TGTGCCAGCAGTCTAATGGGGGGAAGAGGGGATGAGCAGTTCTTC	CASSLMGGRGDEQFF
14	TRBV18	-	TRBJ1-1	-	TGTGCCAGCTCAGCGCCTACAGAGAACACTGAAGCTTTCTTT	CASSAPTENTEAFF
14	TRBV7-6	many	TRBJ1-3	-	TGTGCCAGCAGCTTGAGGGGAGCTGGAAACACCATATATTTT	CASSLRGAGNTIYF
15	TRBV2	many	TRBJ2-5	TRBD2	TGTGCCAGCAGTGAAGCGGGGGGAGGGCAAGAGACCCAGTACTTC	CASSEAGGGQETQYF
13	TRBV29-1	many	TRBJ1-2	TRBD1	TGCAGCGTTGTCGCGGGACAGGGGTCGCGCTACACCTTC	CSVVAGQGSRYTF
15	TRBV12-3/TRBV12-4	many	TRBJ2-5	-	TGTGCCAGCAGTCTACACCCAGGGACGCAAGAGACCCAGTACTTC	CASSLHPGTQETQYF
17	TRBV19	many	TRBJ2-5	TRBD2	TGTGCCAGTAGTATTGGGCCCCTCCTTATAGCGGGGGAGACCCAGTACTTC	CASSIGPLLIAGETQYF
17	TRBV23-1	many	TRBJ2-5	TRBD2	TGCGCCAGCAGTCAATCGGGGGGGGAAAGCTACCAAGAGACCCAGTACTTC	CASSQSGGESYQETQYF
15	TRBV6-1	few	TRBJ2-1	TRBD1	TGTGCCAGCAGTGAACTACCGGGACAGGGAAATGAGCAGTTCTTC	CASSELPGQGNEQFF
14	TRBV29-1	-	TRBJ1-1	-	TGCAGCGTTGTGTACGACAGATTGAAGACTGAAGCTTTCTTT	CSVVYDRLKTEAFF
14	TRBV5-1	many	TRBJ1-4	-	TGCGCCAGCAGCTTGTATGGGATAGGAGAAAAACTGTTTTTT	CASSLYGIGEKLFF
13	TRBV5-1	many	TRBJ2-5	-	TGCGCCAGCAGCTCCGGGACACAAGAGACCCAGTACTTC	CASSSGTQETQYF
15	TRBV5-6	many	TRBJ2-5	-	TGTGCCAGCAGCTCCCTGGGTCAACCCCAAGAGACCCAGTACTTC	CASSSLGQPQETQYF
13	TRBV11-2	-	TRBJ2-5	-	TGTGCCAGCAGCTCGGGGCCCGAGGAGACCCAGTACTTC	CASSSGPEETQYF
12	TRBV20-1	-	TRBJ2-2	TRBD1	TGCAGTGCGGACAGGGACACCGGGGAGCTGTTTTTT	CSADRDTGELFF
15	TRBV3-1	-	TRBJ2-7	TRBD1	TGTGCCAGCAGCCGTACGGGACAGGAATCTCAAGGGCAGTACTTC	CASSRTGQESQGQYF
17	TRBV27	-	TRBJ1-3	-	TGTGCCAGCAGTTTAGTCCTCGGCCGGGGTTTTGGAAACACCATATATTTT	CASSLVLGRGFGNTIYF
17	TRBV4-2	many	TRBJ2-5	TRBD2	TGTGCCAGCAGCCAAGGGGCTAGCGGGGGCAACCAAGAGACCCAGTACTTC	CASSQGASGGNQETQYF
16	TRBV12-3/TRBV12-4	many	TRBJ2-3	TRBD2	TGTGCCAGCAGTTTGTTAGCGGGGGGGCGCACAGATACGCAGTATTTT	CASSLLAGGRTDTQYF
15	TRBV7-2	many	TRBJ2-1	-	TGTGCCAGCAGCTTAGACCGTCTCGGCTACAATGAGCAGTTCTTC	CASSLDRLGYNEQFF
13	TRBV28	many	TRBJ2-5	TRBD2	TGTGCCAGCAGCGGACTAGCGATTGGGACCCAGTACTTC	CASSGLAIGTQYF
14	TRBV5-1	few	TRBJ2-7	-	TGCGCCAGCAGCCCGACCGCAGGACAGTCCTCCCAGTACTTC	CASSPTAGQSSQYF
14	TRBV7-2	-	TRBJ1-5	TRBD1	TGTGCCAGCGCCGTACAGGGGGTGAGTTATCCCCAGCATTTT	CASAVQGVSYPQHF
15	TRBV15	many	TRBJ2-6	-	TGTGCCACCGAGGGGACAAGCTCTGGGGCCAACGTCCTGACTTTC	CATEGTSSGANVLTF
15	TRBV30	many	TRBJ2-7	TRBD1	TGTGCCTGGAAGGGGGACAGGGAGGGGGCCTACGAGCAGTACTTC	CAWKGDREGAYEQYF
15	TRBV7-3	many	TRBJ2-5	TRBD2	TGTGCCAGCAGCCTCGGACTAGCGGGGGGGCAGACCCAGTACTTC	CASSLGLAGGQTQYF
14	TRBV18	many	TRBJ2-3	-	TGTGCCAGCTCATCGACGGTCGGCGGGGATACGCAGTATTTT	CASSSTVGGDTQYF
14	TRBV4-3	many	TRBJ2-1	-	TGCGCCAGCAGCCAAGAGAGCAGGGCCTGGGAGCAGTTCTTC	CASSQESRAWEQFF
16	TRBV6-1	many	TRBJ2-1	-	TGTGCCAGCAGTGCCTTTAGCGGTAGCTCCTACAATGAGCAGTTCTTC	CASSAFSGSSYNEQFF
14	TRBV4-2	many	TRBJ1-3	-	TGTGCCAGCAGGGGTTTTCTCTCTGGAAACACCATATATTTT	CASRGFLSGNTIYF
15	TRBV5-6	many	TRBJ1-5	-	TGTGCCAGCAGCTTGTCAGGGGCGGGCAATCAGCCCCAGCATTTT	CASSLSGAGNQPQHF
14	TRBV5-1	few	TRBJ2-3	-	TGCGCCAGCAGCTTGGGACAGCACACAGATACGCAGTATTTT	CASSLGQHTDTQYF
12	TRBV7-2	many	TRBJ2-3	-	TGTGCCAGCGGCCCAACGTTGGATACGCAGTATTTT	CASGPTLDTQYF
14	TRBV7-3	many	TRBJ2-3	-	TGTGCCAGCAGCTTAGGGTATAGCACAGATACGCAGTATTTT	CASSLGYSTDTQYF
15	TRBV20-1	few	TRBJ2-5	-	TGCAGTGCTGGCTTCCCGGGACTGTTCCGGGGAACCCAGTACTTC	CSAGFPGLFRGTQYF
16	TRBV9	many	TRBJ2-3	-	TGTGCCAGCAGCGGACGGAGGACAGAGGTTTCAGATACGCAGTATTTT	CASSGRRTEVSDTQYF
12	TRBV29-1	many	TRBJ1-1	TRBD1	TGCAGCGTTGGACAGGGAGGGACTGAAGCTTTCTTT	CSVGQGGTEAFF
15	TRBV4-2	-	TRBJ1-2	-	TGTGCCAGCAGCCAACTCCCCCAGGGCAACTATGGCTACACCTTC	CASSQLPQGNYGYTF
17	TRBV7-4	few	TRBJ1-5	-	TGTGCCAGCAGCTTAGCCGGGGAGCCGTTCAGCAATCAGCCCCAGCATTTT	CASSLAGEPFSNQPQHF
15	TRBV10-3	many	TRBJ2-1	-	TGTGCCATCAGACAAAGCCGGGACGGTGACAATGAGCAGTTCTTC	CAIRQSRDGDNEQFF
15	TRBV6-5	many	TRBJ1-6	TRBD1	TGTGCCAGCAGCTTTAGGGGGACAGGGGGTTCACCCCTCCACTTT	CASSFRGTGGSPLHF
14	TRBV12-3/TRBV12-4	many	TRBJ1-2	TRBD1	TGTGCCAGCAGCCCTGACAGGGGGGTTGGTGGCTACACCTTC	CASSPDRGVGGYTF
16	TRBV20-1	many	TRBJ2-1	TRBD1	TGCAGTGCTAGAGCCGCCCGGGACAGGGGGGTGGGTGAGCAGTTCTTC	CSARAARDRGVGEQFF
13	TRBV28	-	TRBJ2-5	-	TGTGCCAGCAGTCCCTCTTTGTCGGAGACCCAGTACTTC	CASSPSLSETQYF
16	TRBV11-3	few	TRBJ2-1	-	TGTGCCAGCAGCCCAATGGGGACGAGCTCCTACAATGAGCAGTTCTTC	CASSPMGTSSYNEQFF
13	TRBV5-5	many	TRBJ2-3	-	TGTGCCAGCAGGGAACTGGGCACAGATACGCAGTATTTT	CASRELGTDTQYF
12	TRBV30	few	TRBJ1-1	TRBD1	TGTGCCCGGGACAGGGTGAACACTGAAGCTTTCTTT	CARDRVNTEAFF
14	TRBV27	many	TRBJ2-1	TRBD2	TGTGCCGCTGCGACTAGCGGCTCCTACAATGAGCAGTTCTTC	CAAATSGSYNEQFF